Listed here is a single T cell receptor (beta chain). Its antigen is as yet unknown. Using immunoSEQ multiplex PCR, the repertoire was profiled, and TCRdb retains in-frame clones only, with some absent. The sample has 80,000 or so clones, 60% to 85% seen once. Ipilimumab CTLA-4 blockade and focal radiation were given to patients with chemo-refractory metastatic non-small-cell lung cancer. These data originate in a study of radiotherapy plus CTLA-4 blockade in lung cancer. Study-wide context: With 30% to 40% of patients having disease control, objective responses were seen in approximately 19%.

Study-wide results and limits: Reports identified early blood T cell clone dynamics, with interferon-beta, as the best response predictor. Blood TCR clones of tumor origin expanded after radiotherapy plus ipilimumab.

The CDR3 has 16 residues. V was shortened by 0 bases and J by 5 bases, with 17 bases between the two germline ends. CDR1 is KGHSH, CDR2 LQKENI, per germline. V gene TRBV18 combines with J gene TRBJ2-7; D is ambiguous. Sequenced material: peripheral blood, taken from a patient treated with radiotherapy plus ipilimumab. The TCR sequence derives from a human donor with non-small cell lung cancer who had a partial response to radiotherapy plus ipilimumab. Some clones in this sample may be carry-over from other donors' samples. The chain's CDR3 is CASSPPAGSGLHEQYF. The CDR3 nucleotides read TGTGCCAGCTCACCACCAGCAGGCAGTGGATTGCACGAGCAGTACTTC.